This TCR beta chain was captured by sequencing in a study of blood T cell repertoires in COVID-19. Generated by immunoSEQ multiplex PCR, the TCRdb table keeps only in-frame clones and is missing some. The repertoire includes some 330,000 clones, around 90% of them detected once, and around a sixth sits in the top ten. This clone is a singleton in its sample. Germline CDR1 reads LGHDT; CDR2 reads YNNKEL (reference sequence). Deletions cut 0 bases from V and 6 bases from J, with 9 bases between. The CDR3 contains 14 residues. The chain couples TRBV3-1 (or the pseudogene TRBV3-2) to TRBJ2-1; D unclear. Sample: PBMCs or T cells enriched from blood (not recorded which). The clonotype comes from a woman in her twenties or thirties who had recovered from COVID-19. CDR3 DNA: TGTGCCAGCAGCCAAGATGTAGCATCCAATGAGCAGTTCTTC. The encoded protein is CASSQDVASNEQFF.